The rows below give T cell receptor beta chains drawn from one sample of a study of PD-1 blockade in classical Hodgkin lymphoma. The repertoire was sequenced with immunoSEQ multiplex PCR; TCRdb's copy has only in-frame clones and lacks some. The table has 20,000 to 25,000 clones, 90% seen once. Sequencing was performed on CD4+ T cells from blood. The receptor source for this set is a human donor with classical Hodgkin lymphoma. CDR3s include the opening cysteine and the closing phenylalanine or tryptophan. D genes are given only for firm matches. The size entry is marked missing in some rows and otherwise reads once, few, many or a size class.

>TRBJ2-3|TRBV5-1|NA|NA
CASSLDPSRYTDTQYF
TGCGCCAGCAGCTTGGACCCCTCCCGATACACAGATACGCAGTATTTT
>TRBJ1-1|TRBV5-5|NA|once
CASSLGEFTEAFF
TGTGCCAGCAGCTTGGGAGAGTTCACTGAAGCTTTCTTT
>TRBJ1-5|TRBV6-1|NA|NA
CASSEQLSNQPQHF
TGTGCCAGCAGTGAACAGCTTAGCAATCAGCCCCAGCATTTT
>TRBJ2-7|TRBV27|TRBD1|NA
CASSRGTGYYEQYF
TGTGCCAGCAGTAGAGGGACAGGATATTACGAGCAGTACTTC
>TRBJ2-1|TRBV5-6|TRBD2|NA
CASSSPGLVVGEQFF
TGTGCCAGCAGCTCGCCGGGACTAGTAGTCGGTGAGCAGTTCTTC
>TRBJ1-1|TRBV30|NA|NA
CAWTRRRLNTEAFF
TGTGCCTGGACCCGGAGACGTTTGAACACTGAAGCTTTCTTT
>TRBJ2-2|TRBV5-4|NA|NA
CASVPRAYFLLVFGGELFF
TGTGCCAGCGTCCCAAGGGCCTACTTTCTATTAGTTTTCGGCGGGGAGCTGTTTTTT
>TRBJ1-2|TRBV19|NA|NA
CASSIAGRINYGYTF
TGTGCCAGTAGTATAGCAGGGCGGATTAACTATGGCTACACCTTC
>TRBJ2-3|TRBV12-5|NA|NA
CASGEGVPPRTDTQYF
TGTGCTAGTGGCGAGGGGGTCCCTCCACGCACAGATACGCAGTATTTT
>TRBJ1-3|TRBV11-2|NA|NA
CASSSRTGTSNSGNTIYF
TGTGCCAGCAGCTCCCGTACCGGGACATCCAACTCTGGAAACACCATATATTTT
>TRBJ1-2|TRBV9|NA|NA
CASSVAPGDGYTF
TGTGCCAGCAGCGTAGCTCCAGGGGATGGCTACACCTTC
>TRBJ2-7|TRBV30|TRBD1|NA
CAWSVPDRASYEQYF
TGTGCCTGGAGTGTACCGGACAGGGCCTCCTACGAGCAGTACTTC
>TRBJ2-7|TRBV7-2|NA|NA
CASSPQGLTYEQYF
TGTGCCAGCAGCCCACAGGGTTTAACCTACGAGCAGTACTTC
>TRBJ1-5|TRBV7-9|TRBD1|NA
CASSPTGTENQPQHF
TGTGCCAGCAGCCCGACCGGGACAGAGAATCAGCCCCAGCATTTT
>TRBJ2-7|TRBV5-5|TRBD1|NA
CASSGGDRGPYEQYF
TGTGCCAGCAGCGGGGGGGACAGGGGCCCCTACGAGCAGTACTTC
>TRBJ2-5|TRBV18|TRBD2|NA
CASSPLAQREGLETQYF
TGTGCCAGCTCACCATTAGCCCAGCGGGAAGGTTTGGAGACCCAGTACTTC
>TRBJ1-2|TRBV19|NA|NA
CASSSRAYYGYTF
TGTGCCAGTAGTTCGCGGGCCTACTATGGCTACACCTTC
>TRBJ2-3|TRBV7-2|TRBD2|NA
CASSLSLGGTQYF
TGTGCCAGCAGCTTAAGCTTGGGGGGGACGCAGTATTTT
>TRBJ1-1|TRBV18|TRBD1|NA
CASSPTGGVEVTEAFF
TGTGCCAGCTCACCGACAGGGGGCGTCGAGGTCACTGAAGCTTTCTTT
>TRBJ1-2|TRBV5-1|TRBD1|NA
CASRPNLGQGSYAF
TGCGCCAGCAGACCCAATCTTGGACAGGGGAGCTACGCCTTC
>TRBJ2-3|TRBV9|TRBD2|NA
CASSVYPSGGSDTQYF
TGTGCCAGCAGCGTATATCCTAGCGGGGGGTCAGATACGCAGTATTTT
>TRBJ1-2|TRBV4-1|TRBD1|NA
CASSQDRDSLGYGYTF
TGCGCCAGCAGCCAAGACCGGGACAGCCTTGGGTATGGCTACACCTTC
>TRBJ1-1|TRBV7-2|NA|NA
CASSLAEGHTEAFF
TGTGCCAGCAGCTTAGCAGAGGGGCACACTGAAGCTTTCTTT
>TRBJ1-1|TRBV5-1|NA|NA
CASSLERGNTEAFF
TGCGCCAGCAGCTTGGAGAGGGGGAACACTGAAGCTTTCTTT
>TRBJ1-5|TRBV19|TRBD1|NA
CASSGKRRGGNQPQHF
TGTGCCAGTAGTGGGAAGCGCAGGGGGGGCAATCAGCCCCAGCATTTT
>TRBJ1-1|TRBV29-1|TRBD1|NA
CSVGQGWGMNTEAFF
TGCAGCGTTGGACAGGGGTGGGGCATGAACACTGAAGCTTTCTTT
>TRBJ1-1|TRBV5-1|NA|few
CASTLRGVGSTEAFF
TGCGCCAGCACTCTACGAGGGGTAGGCTCTACTGAAGCTTTCTTT
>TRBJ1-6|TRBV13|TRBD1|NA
CASSLGLTGGLHNSPLHF
TGTGCCAGCAGCTTAGGCCTTACAGGGGGCTTGCATAATTCACCCCTCCACTTT
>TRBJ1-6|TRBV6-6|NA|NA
CASTYAGANSPLHF
TGTGCCAGCACCTACGCGGGGGCCAATTCACCCCTCCACTTT
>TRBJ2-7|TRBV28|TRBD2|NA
CAVARMGEGSYEQYF
TGTGCCGTAGCACGGATGGGGGAGGGTAGCTACGAGCAGTACTTC
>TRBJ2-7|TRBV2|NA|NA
CASRGEGTTYEQYF
TGTGCCAGCAGAGGGGAAGGGACGACCTACGAGCAGTACTTC
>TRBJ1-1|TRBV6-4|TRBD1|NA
CASSADRASTEAFF
TGTGCCAGCAGTGCCGACAGGGCTTCCACTGAAGCTTTCTTT
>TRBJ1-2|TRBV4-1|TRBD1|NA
CASSQDPVTGVGYTF
TGCGCCAGCAGCCAAGATCCAGTGACAGGGGTCGGCTACACCTTC
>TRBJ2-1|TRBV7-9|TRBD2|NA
CASSLGLAGVHNEQFF
TGTGCCAGCAGCTTGGGACTAGCGGGAGTCCACAATGAGCAGTTCTTC
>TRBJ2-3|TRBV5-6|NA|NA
CASSRDSTDTQYF
TGTGCCAGCAGCCGCGATAGCACAGATACGCAGTATTTT
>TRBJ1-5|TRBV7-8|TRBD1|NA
CASSLSGTANQPQHF
TGTGCCAGCAGCTTAAGCGGGACAGCCAATCAGCCCCAGCATTTT
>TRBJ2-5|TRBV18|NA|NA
CASPPGAAETQYF
TGTGCCAGCCCACCGGGCGCGGCAGAGACCCAGTACTTC
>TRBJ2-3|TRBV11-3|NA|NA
CASSLDPDTQYF
TGTGCCAGCAGCTTAGATCCAGATACGCAGTATTTT
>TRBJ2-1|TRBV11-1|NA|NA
CASRTNDGTRHNEQFF
TGTGCCAGCAGGACTAACGACGGGACGAGACACAATGAGCAGTTCTTC
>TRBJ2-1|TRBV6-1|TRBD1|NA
CASTRRDRENNEQFF
TGTGCCAGCACCCGCCGGGACAGGGAGAACAATGAGCAGTTCTTC
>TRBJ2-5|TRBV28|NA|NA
CASSRGGLYQETQYF
TGTGCCAGCAGTAGGGGGGGATTGTACCAAGAGACCCAGTACTTC
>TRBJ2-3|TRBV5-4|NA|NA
CASSSSSMVDTQYF
TGTGCCAGCAGCTCATCAAGTATGGTGGATACGCAGTATTTT
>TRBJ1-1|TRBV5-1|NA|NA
CASSLEPGVNTEAFF
TGCGCCAGCAGCTTGGAACCAGGGGTGAACACTGAAGCTTTCTTT
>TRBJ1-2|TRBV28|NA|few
CASSGRNLFPWGYTF
TGTGCCAGCAGTGGGCGTAACCTTTTCCCGTGGGGCTACACCTTC
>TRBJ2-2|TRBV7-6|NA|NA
CAGATRLGSDTGELFF
TGTGCCGGCGCTACCCGCCTAGGTTCCGACACCGGGGAGCTGTTTTTT
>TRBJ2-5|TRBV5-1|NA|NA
CASSLGPMGETQYF
TGCGCCAGCAGCTTAGGACCTATGGGGGAGACCCAGTACTTC
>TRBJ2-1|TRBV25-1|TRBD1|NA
CASSEDGRTGKYNEQFF
TGTGCCAGCAGTGAGGACGGAAGGACAGGGAAGTACAATGAGCAGTTCTTC
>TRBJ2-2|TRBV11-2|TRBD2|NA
CASSTRLAGGTGELFF
TGTGCCAGCAGCACCAGACTAGCGGGGGGCACCGGGGAGCTGTTTTTT
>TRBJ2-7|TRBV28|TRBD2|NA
CASRTSGKFYEQYF
TGTGCCAGCAGAACTAGCGGGAAGTTCTACGAGCAGTACTTC
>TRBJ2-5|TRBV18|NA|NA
CASSPREETQYF
TGTGCCAGCTCACCACGGGAGGAGACCCAGTACTTC
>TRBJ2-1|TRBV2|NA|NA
CASSPTYNEQFF
TGTGCCAGCAGCCCGACCTACAATGAGCAGTTCTTC
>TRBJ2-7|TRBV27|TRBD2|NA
CASSRTSGRAVSYEQYF
TGTGCCAGCAGCCGGACTAGCGGGAGGGCCGTATCCTACGAGCAGTACTTC
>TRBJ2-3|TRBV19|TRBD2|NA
CASTDRAGRTDTQYF
TGTGCCAGTACCGATAGAGCGGGACGGACGGATACGCAGTATTTT
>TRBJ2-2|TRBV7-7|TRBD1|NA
CASSLGGLGAAGELFF
TGTGCTAGCAGCTTAGGGGGCCTCGGGGCGGCCGGGGAGCTGTTTTTT
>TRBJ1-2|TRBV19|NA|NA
CASRQGLAYGYTF
TGTGCCAGTAGGCAGGGGTTGGCGTATGGCTACACCTTC
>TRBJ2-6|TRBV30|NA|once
CALGTGANVLTF
TGTGCCTTGGGCACGGGGGCCAACGTCCTGACTTTC
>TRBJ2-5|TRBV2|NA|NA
CASADRVGGGTQYF
TGTGCCAGCGCCGACAGGGTTGGCGGGGGGACCCAGTACTTC